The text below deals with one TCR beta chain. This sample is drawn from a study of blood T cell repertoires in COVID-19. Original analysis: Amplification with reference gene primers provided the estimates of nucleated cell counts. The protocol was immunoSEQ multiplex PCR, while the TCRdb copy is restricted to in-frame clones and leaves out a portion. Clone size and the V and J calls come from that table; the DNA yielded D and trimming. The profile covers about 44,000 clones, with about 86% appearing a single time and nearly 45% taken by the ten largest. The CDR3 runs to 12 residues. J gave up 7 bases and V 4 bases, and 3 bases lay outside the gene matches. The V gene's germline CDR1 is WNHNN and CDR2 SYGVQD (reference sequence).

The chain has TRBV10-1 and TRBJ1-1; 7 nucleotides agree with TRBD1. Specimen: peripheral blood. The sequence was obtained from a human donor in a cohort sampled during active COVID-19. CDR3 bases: TGCGCCAGCAGTGGACAGGGATTTGAAGCTTTCTTT. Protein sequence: CASSGQGFEAFF.